This TCR beta chain was recorded in a study of blood T cell repertoires in COVID-19. The CDR3 length is 14 residues. The V gene end was trimmed by 4 bases and the J gene end by 6 bases; junction bases not matched to a gene: 6. CDR1 is SGHNT, CDR2 YYREEE, per germline (reference sequence). The method was immunoSEQ multiplex PCR; TCRdb's version includes in-frame clones alone and lacks a portion of them. This table has roughly 220,000 clones, about 80% appearing once. The TCR originated in a woman aged 40 to 50 with acute COVID-19. This rearrangement joins TRBV5-4 to TRBJ2-7; TRBD1 agrees at 11 bases. The material sequenced was PBMCs or T cells enriched from blood (not recorded which). CDR3 region: CASSQDRGLSEQYF. The CDR3 DNA follows: TGTGCCAGCAGCCAGGACAGGGGGCTAAGCGAGCAGTACTTC.